This TCR beta chain is drawn from a study of response to subunit inactivated influenza vaccine. The CDR3 spans 14 residues. The germline gives CDR1 MNHEY, CDR2 SVGEGT. V dropped 5 bases and J dropped 5; count of bases not matched to a gene: 8. This clonotype was found a few times. TCRdb independently ran MiXCR on the RT-PCR reads; one entry per CDR3 protein. The sample has more than 150,000 distinct CDR3 sequences, about 9.3% seen once. Sample: non-naive T cells sorted from PBMCs, taken on the day of vaccination. This receptor was taken from a man aged 45-65 years who received an inactivated influenza vaccine. The chain uses TRBV6-2 or TRBV6-3 and TRBJ2-7, with 8 bases identical to TRBD1. CDR3 DNA: TGTGCCAGCAGTATTCAGGGGGCAGGCGACGAGCAGTACTTC. Its protein is CASSIQGAGDEQYF.